One sample yielded the 21 T cell receptor beta chains listed below, sequenced in a study of T cells in Graves' hyperthyroidism and ophthalmopathy. Regions amplified from RNA transcripts were the TCR beta CDR3 regions. Carried out on the TCR CDR3, a first-round RT-PCR used the HTBI primer set. TCRdb called the multiplex PCR reads again in MiXCR, with one record for every CDR3 protein. The sample lists under 700,000 distinct CDR3 sequences, approximately 16% occurring once. The sequencing input was blood. These receptors were taken from a woman between 18 and 29 years old with Graves' hyperthyroidism.

This clonotype was counted ten times or more. The chain carries TRBV20-1 and TRBJ2-7; D is perhaps TRBD2 (6 bases). Germline CDR1 and CDR2: DFQATT and SNEGSKA (reference sequence). With 3 bases removed from V and 4 bases from J, the gap between germline ends came to 22 bases. The CDR3 length is 16 residues. CDR3 coding DNA: TGCAGTGCTAGCGCGGTTCGCGGGGCGTCTATTTACGAGCAGTACTTC. Translated: CSASAVRGASIYEQYF.

In its sample, this clonotype was seen many times. The chain links TRBV5-1 to TRBJ2-1, with 7 nucleotides matching TRBD2. V lost 0 bases, J lost 4 bases, and 4 bases stayed unmatched. CDR1 is SGHRS, CDR2 YFSETQ, per germline. This CDR3 has 15 residues. Here the CDR3 DNA reads TGCGCCAGCAGCTTGGGCCCTAGCGGATACAATGAGCAGTTCTTC. Amino acid sequence: CASSLGPSGYNEQFF.

This clonotype occurred a few times. This chain joins TRBV20-1 and TRBJ2-7; D possibly uses TRBD1 or TRBD2 (5 bases each). Germline V gene lookup returns CDR1 DFQATT and CDR2 SNEGSKA (reference sequence). The CDR3 has 13 amino acids. The V gene lost 1 base and the J gene lost 5 bases, with 12 bases spanning the gap. The CDR3, as DNA: TGCAGTGCTAGAGGGGACGAGTTTAACGAGCAGTACTTC. It encodes CSARGDEFNEQYF.

The V and J genes are TRBV5-1 and TRBJ1-1; D perhaps matches TRBD1 (5 bases). This CDR3 is 14 amino acids long. Between the trimmed V and J ends, which lost 0 bases and 5 bases, there was a span of 11 bases. Germline CDR1 is SGHRS and CDR2 is YFSETQ. CDR3 sequence: CASSLGGMMTEAFF. CDR3 nucleotides: TGCGCCAGCAGCTTGGGGGGGATGATGACTGAAGCTTTCTTT.

This clonotype has only a few counts. V gene TRBV5-1 combines with J gene TRBJ2-1; the match to TRBD2 covers 8 bases. V shed 0 bases, J shed 6 bases, and the junction held 5 bases outside the gene matches. The germline V gene encodes CDR1 SGHRS and CDR2 YFSETQ. The length of the CDR3 is 15 residues. The CDR3 bases are TGCGCCAGCAGCTTGGTCCTCACTAGCGGCAATGAGCAGTTCTTC. Protein sequence: CASSLVLTSGNEQFF. Filled out from reference TRBV5-1 and TRBJ2-1, the complete variable domain reads KAGVTQTPRYLIKTRGQQVTLSCSPISGHRSVSWYQQTPGQGLQFLFEYFSETQRNKGNFPGRFSGRQFSNSRSEMNVSTLELGDSALYLCASSLVLTSGNEQFFGPGTRLTVL.

The CDR3 bases are TGCAGTGCAATTACAGGGGGCGCCTTTCGTCAGACCCAGTACTTC. It encodes CSAITGGAFRQTQYF. The J gene is TRBJ2-5, the V gene TRBV20-1, with 9 bases that match TRBD1. Trimming cost V 6 bases and J 6 bases; bases outside gene matches: 14. This CDR3 has 15 amino acids. Per germline, CDR1 DFQATT and CDR2 SNEGSKA (reference sequence).

This clonotype has a handful of counts. This chain uses TRBV5-1 with TRBJ1-5; possible D gene TRBD1, 5 bases. This CDR3 is built from 14 residues. The V gene lost 3 bases and the J gene lost 3 bases, with 10 bases spanning the gap. CDR1 and CDR2 from the germline V gene are SGHRS and YFSETQ. The CDR3 DNA sequence: TGCGCCAGCAGCTCGGGGGACCCCAATCAGCCCCAGCATTTT. Protein: CASSSGDPNQPQHF.

The chain combines TRBV4-3 with TRBJ1-5, with a tentative D call TRBD1 (6 bases). The V gene's germline CDR1 is LGHNA and CDR2 YSLEER. The CDR3 is made up of 17 amino acids. V was clipped by 0 bases and J by 8 bases, with 20 bases between them. The CDR3: CASSQDTSDSSLEPQHF. DNA of the CDR3: TGCGCCAGCAGCCAAGATACTTCGGACAGCTCTCTGGAGCCCCAGCATTTT.

This clonotype occurred many times. The rearrangement joins TRBV3-1 to TRBJ1-2, with TRBD1 matching 9 bases. Germline assignment: CDR1 LGHDT and CDR2 YNNKEL (reference sequence). V shed 3 bases and J 2 bases; nucleotides not matched to a gene: 4. The CDR3 spans 15 residues. CDR3 in DNA: TGTGCCAGCAGCCAGTGGACAGGGGCGAACTATGGCTACACCTTC. This gives the protein CASSQWTGANYGYTF.

The chain joins TRBV18 to TRBJ1-1, with D maybe TRBD1 (5 bases). V was pared by 0 bases and J by 1 base, with 12 bases between. Germline-derived CDR1 and CDR2 are KGHSH and LQKENI. CDR3 size: 16 residues. The CDR3 nucleotides read TGTGCCAGCTCACCACCACGGGACTCTCGGAACACTGAAGCTTTCTTT. Its protein is CASSPPRDSRNTEAFF.

This clonotype was seen a handful of times. The genes are TRBV4-2 and TRBJ1-2; D is perhaps TRBD1 (5 bases). The germline gives CDR1 LGHNA, CDR2 YNFKEQ. Between the trimmed V and J ends, which lost 0 bases and 0 bases, there was a span of 17 bases. The CDR3 extends over 18 amino acids. This chain's CDR3 is CASSQDSDRASSNYGYTF. CDR3 DNA sequence: TGTGCCAGCAGCCAAGATAGTGACAGAGCTTCATCTAACTATGGCTACACCTTC.

Only a few counts were recorded for this clonotype. This may come from a read error, since a much larger clone is one base off. This CDR3 reads CASSYLQGSSYEQHF. The CDR3 DNA reads TGTGCCAGCAGTTACCTACAGGGAAGCTCCTACGAGCAGCACTTC. The J gene is TRBJ2-7, the V gene TRBV6-2 or TRBV6-3, with D possibly being TRBD1 (6 bases). The CDR3 runs 15 residues. In germline, CDR1 is MNHEY, CDR2 SVGEGT.

There are many counts of this clonotype. The V call is TRBV2, the J call TRBJ2-1; the match to TRBD1 covers 12 bases. V gave up 4 bases and J gave up 7 bases; unmatched junction bases: 2. Germline V gene lookup returns CDR1 SNHLY and CDR2 FYNNEI. The CDR3 is 14 amino acids. CDR3 DNA: TGTGCCAGCAGTGGGGACAGGGGGCGAAATGAGCAGTTCTTC. As protein: CASSGDRGRNEQFF.

The genes are TRBV9 and TRBJ1-4, with TRBD1 identical over 7 bases. Germline lookup yields CDR1 SGDLS and CDR2 YYNGEE. Losses at the gene ends were 3 bases for V and 7 bases for J; bases not matched to a gene: 9. The CDR3 length is 15 residues. CDR3 protein: CASSEGTVRGEKLFF. CDR3 in DNA: TGTGCCAGCAGCGAGGGGACAGTCCGAGGTGAAAAACTGTTTTTT.

This clonotype was seen more than once but under ten times. The chain is built from TRBV2 and TRBJ2-7; either TRBD1 or TRBD2 may fit D (5 bases each). The ends were cut back, 5 bases at V and 6 bases at J, with 14 bases in the middle. This CDR3 is built from 13 residues. Germline V gene sequence: CDR1 SNHLY, CDR2 FYNNEI. The CDR3 region has the DNA TGTGCCAGCAGTAGGGACCATGGGGGCGAGCAGTACTTC. It is translated as CASSRDHGGEQYF. The full variable domain, its missing parts supplied by reference TRBV2 and TRBJ2-7, is EPEVTQTPSHQVTQMGQEVILRCVPISNHLYFYWYRQILGQKVEFLVSFYNNEISEKSEIFDDQFSVERPDGSNFTLKIRSTKLEDSAMYFCASSRDHGGEQYFGPGTRLTVT.

CDR3 amino acids: CASSLGGGGGQPQHF. CDR3 nucleotide sequence: TGTGCCAGCAGTTTGGGGGGGGGAGGTGGGCAGCCCCAGCATTTT. This rearrangement joins TRBV12-3 or TRBV12-4 to TRBJ1-5; possible D gene TRBD1, 5 bases. The CDR3 is 15 amino acids. Trimming shortened V by 3 bases and J by 7 bases, and 16 bases separated the two germline ends.

This clonotype was counted a few times. The chain uses TRBV2 and TRBJ2-2; 12 positions match TRBD2. The CDR3 totals 16 residues. J was trimmed by 5 bases and V by 11 bases; bases with no gene match: 12. Germline V CDR1 and CDR2: SNHLY, FYNNEI. CDR3 residues: CAGNLAGGPQTGELFF. CDR3 sequence (DNA): TGTGCCGGCAACCTAGCGGGAGGGCCCCAAACCGGGGAGCTGTTTTTT.

This clonotype was seen a few times. V usage is TRBV2 and J usage is TRBJ1-2, with D tentatively TRBD1 (6 bases). Trimming removed 5 bases from V and 6 bases from J, with 22 bases in between. From germline, CDR1 is SNHLY and CDR2 FYNNEI. The CDR3 runs 16 residues. CDR3 sequence reads: CASSSKWGGRADGYTF. The DNA of the CDR3 is TGTGCCAGCAGTTCGAAATGGGGGGGCAGGGCAGATGGCTACACCTTC.

CDR3: CSASIALTGAGNTIYF. The CDR3 DNA follows: TGCAGTGCTAGTATAGCCCTCACAGGCGCTGGAAACACCATATATTTT. J is TRBJ1-3 and V is TRBV20-1; a possible D gene is TRBD1 (5 bases). The CDR3 consists of 16 residues. With 3 bases removed from V and 2 bases from J, the gap between germline ends came to 17 bases. Per germline, CDR1 DFQATT and CDR2 SNEGSKA (reference sequence).

The chain recombines TRBV20-1 with TRBJ2-5; a possible D gene is TRBD2 (5 bases). The V gene lost 0 bases and the J gene lost 2 bases, with 13 bases spanning the gap. Germline lookup yields CDR1 DFQATT and CDR2 SNEGSKA (reference sequence). The CDR3 loop spans 15 amino acids. The CDR3 DNA reads TGCAGTGCTAGAGATCTTGGACGGGGACAAGAGACCCAGTACTTC. It specifies CSARDLGRGQETQYF.

This clonotype was detected a few times. The gene calls are TRBV12-3 or TRBV12-4 and TRBJ2-2; 9 bases agree with TRBD1. The CDR3 consists of 15 residues. Trimming removed 3 bases from V and 4 bases from J; junction bases left unmatched: 3. The CDR3 nucleotides read TGTGCCAGCAGTTTCAGGACAGGGGCCACCGGGGAGCTGTTTTTT. Translating it yields CASSFRTGATGELFF.